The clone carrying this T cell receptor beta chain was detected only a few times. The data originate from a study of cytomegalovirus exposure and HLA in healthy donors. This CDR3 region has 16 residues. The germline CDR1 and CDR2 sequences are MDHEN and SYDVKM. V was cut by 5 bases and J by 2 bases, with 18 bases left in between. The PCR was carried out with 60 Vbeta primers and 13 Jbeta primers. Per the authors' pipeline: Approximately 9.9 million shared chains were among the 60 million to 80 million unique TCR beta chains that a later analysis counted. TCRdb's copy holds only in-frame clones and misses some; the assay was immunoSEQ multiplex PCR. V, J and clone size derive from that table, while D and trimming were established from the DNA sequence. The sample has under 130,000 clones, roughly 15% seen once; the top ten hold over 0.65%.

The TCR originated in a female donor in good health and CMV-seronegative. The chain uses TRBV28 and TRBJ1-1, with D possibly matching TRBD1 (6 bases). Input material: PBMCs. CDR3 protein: CASSNDRRQVNTEAFF. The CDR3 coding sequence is TGTGCCAGCAGTAACGACAGAAGACAGGTCAACACTGAAGCTTTCTTT.